These T cell receptor beta chains were read from a single sample in a study of sequential checkpoint blockade in melanoma. TCRdb's table, derived via immunoSEQ multiplex PCR, lists solely in-frame clones and lacks some. The data contain roughly 5,100 clones, around 21% of them singletons. The sequencing used tumor tissue (inferred from file names), collected from a patient given nivolumab and ipilimumab in sequence. Source of these receptors: a human donor with melanoma. CDR3s include the opening cysteine and the closing phenylalanine or tryptophan. Rows may omit the clone size; those that give it use once, few, many or a size class.

CDR3aa | j_gene | v_gene | abundance
CASKGWGAGGYTF | TRBJ1-2 | TRBV28 | -
CASSLHKGSSYEQYF | TRBJ2-7 | TRBV11-3 | -
CASSLPGLGTEAFF | TRBJ1-1 | TRBV11-3 | medium-sized
CATSRDPARPYEQYF | TRBJ2-7 | TRBV15 | -
CSAGRGGDHEQYF | TRBJ2-7 | TRBV29-1 | once
CASSVVPPGLGFGDTQYF | TRBJ2-3 | TRBV9 | -
CASSIGVTGVGRFF | TRBJ1-4 | TRBV19 | -
CASSQDRDGGNTEAFF | TRBJ1-1 | TRBV23-1 | -
CATPGAGGRNTGELFF | TRBJ2-2 | TRBV28 | -
CASSFPIGRYLAEQYF | TRBJ2-7 | TRBV11-3 | few
CSVEGGGEKLFF | TRBJ1-4 | TRBV29-1 | -
CASSDIGTGGNIQYF | TRBJ2-4 | TRBV25-1 | -
CASSLGQPNEKLFF | TRBJ1-4 | TRBV5-1 | medium-sized
CASSYSAPAYQETQYF | TRBJ2-5 | TRBV6-8 | few
CASSPNAGQGGDQPQHF | TRBJ1-5 | TRBV5-1 | -
CASSLGRGPRNTIYF | TRBJ1-3 | TRBV11-3 | -
CASSLEEGGGPYNEQFF | TRBJ2-1 | TRBV5-1 | -
CSVEVPSGGNEQFF | TRBJ2-1 | TRBV29-1 | -
CASSLALGDYGYTF | TRBJ1-2 | TRBV5-1 | medium-sized
CASSSTLGTSGKETQYF | TRBJ2-5 | TRBV11-3 | many
CASSSDGIEAFF | TRBJ1-1 | TRBV10-2 | -
CATSRDRTKISNQPQHF | TRBJ1-5 | TRBV15 | few
CASSTRTGLETQYF | TRBJ2-5 | TRBV18 | -
CASSLWTGGTYEQYF | TRBJ2-7 | TRBV28 | -
CASSRFPGENSYEQYF | TRBJ2-7 | TRBV11-3 | -
CASSDGGDEQFF | TRBJ2-1 | TRBV6-8 | medium-sized
CASSPGTHSNEQFF | TRBJ2-1 | TRBV9 | -